These 31 T cell receptor beta chains were sequenced from one sample in a study of cytomegalovirus exposure and HLA in healthy donors. Primers included in the PCR were 60 Vbeta and 13 Jbeta primers. Produced via immunoSEQ multiplex PCR; TCRdb's table is partial and in-frame only. The sample lists 90,000 or so clones, under 80% seen once, with around 10% in the top ten. The sequenced material came from PBMCs. The receptors were sampled from a man between 25 and 39 years old in good health and CMV-seropositive.

This rearrangement joins TRBV4-3 to TRBJ1-5, with D unclear. The CDR3 runs to 13 residues. V lost 1 base to trimming and J lost 9 bases, with 10 bases between them. Germline CDR1 and CDR2: LGHNA and YSLEER. The CDR3 sequence is CASSQGEDSPQHF. The DNA of the CDR3 is TGCGCCAGCAGCCAAGGAGAGGATTCGCCCCAGCATTTT.

The chain carries TRBV5-4 and TRBJ2-5; TRBD1 matches at 7 bases. CDR1 and CDR2 (germline): SGHNT, YYREEE (reference sequence). The junction had 5 bases not matched to a gene; V was cut back by 6 bases and J by 0 bases. The CDR3 consists of 14 residues. In DNA, the CDR3 is TGTGCCAGCACCCGTGGGACAGACCAAGAGACCCAGTACTTC. Translation gives CASTRGTDQETQYF.

This chain joins TRBV4-3 and TRBJ1-2; TRBD1 might be the D (6 bases). The CDR3 is made up of 16 amino acids. Germline CDR1 reads LGHNA; CDR2 reads YSLEER. V was trimmed by 4 bases and J by 7 bases, leaving 22 bases between them. The CDR3 DNA sequence: TGCGCCAGCAGCCTAAACGCCCGACAGGTATCTGCTGGCTACACCTTC. Translation: CASSLNARQVSAGYTF.

Written as DNA, the CDR3 is TGCGCCAGCAGCCAAGATCGGGGGAGGGGGGGCGGGGTAAGGAACACTGAAGCTTTCTTT. This gives the protein CASSQDRGRGGGVRNTEAFF. The gene calls are TRBV4-3 and TRBJ1-1, with TRBD1 as a possible D gene (6 bases). CDR3 length equals 20 residues. The germline V gene encodes CDR1 LGHNA and CDR2 YSLEER. Trimming left V 0 bases short and J 1 base short, with 24 bases between.

The genes are TRBV6-7 and TRBJ2-3; TRBD1 might be the D (6 bases). TRBV6-7 belongs to the ORF category, with a function that is uncertain. Deletions cut 0 bases from V and 0 bases from J, with 19 bases between. The CDR3 has 19 amino acids. The CDR3 spells CASSYSSAPWTASTDTQYF. In DNA, the CDR3 is TGTGCCAGCAGTTACTCGTCGGCTCCCTGGACAGCTAGCACAGATACGCAGTATTTT.

This chain uses TRBV6-1 with TRBJ2-3, with 8 bases aligning to TRBD2. This CDR3 has 16 amino acids. CDR1 and CDR2 from the germline V gene are MNHNS and SASEGT. The junction had 7 bases not matched to a gene; V was cut back by 3 bases and J by 2 bases. The CDR3 region is CASSDGSRGDTDTQYF. DNA for the CDR3: TGTGCCAGCAGTGATGGTTCGCGGGGGGACACAGATACGCAGTATTTT.

The chain carries TRBV5-1 and TRBJ2-7; 9 nucleotides match TRBD1. Germline trimming cut 5 bases from V and 1 base from J; bases unmatched to any gene: 4. Germline values: CDR1 SGHRS, CDR2 YFSETQ. The CDR3 totals 14 residues. The DNA for the CDR3 is TGCGCCAGCAGAACAGGGGGCTTTTCCTACGAGCAGTACTTC. Its protein is CASRTGGFSYEQYF.

The chain combines TRBV7-3 with TRBJ1-1; D not certain. V dropped 4 bases and J dropped 4 bases, with 7 bases sitting between them. Looked up from germline, CDR1 is SGHTA and CDR2 is FQGTGA. CDR3 length: 12 amino acids. In nucleotides, the CDR3 is TGTGCCAGCAGCTACCTCGGCACTGAAGCTTTCTTT. Protein: CASSYLGTEAFF.

The chain has TRBV9 and TRBJ2-3, with TRBD1 matching 12 bases. Germline lookup yields CDR1 SGDLS and CDR2 YYNGEE. The V segment lost 3 bases and the J segment 5 bases; nucleotides outside the gene matches: 10. This CDR3 contains 17 residues. The CDR3 region is CASSAYEGTGGIDTQYF. CDR3 DNA: TGTGCCAGCAGCGCCTACGAGGGGACAGGGGGCATAGATACGCAGTATTTT.

The rearrangement joins TRBV7-3 to TRBJ2-3; TRBD1 matches at 7 bases. CDR3 length equals 16 residues. V lost 5 bases, J lost 0 bases, and 8 bases stayed unmatched. CDR1 is SGHTA, CDR2 FQGTGA, per germline. CDR3 in DNA: TGTGCCAGCAGCCCGGGGACAGATTCTAGCACAGATACGCAGTATTTT. Translating it yields CASSPGTDSSTDTQYF.

This clone was observed a handful of times. The chain links TRBV25-1 to TRBJ1-4, with 8 bases aligning to TRBD1. With 1 base clipped from V and 4 bases from J, the junction kept 2 bases outside the gene matches. Germline CDR1 MGHDK, CDR2 SYGVNS. CDR3 length: 15 amino acids. The CDR3: CASSELTGDNEKLFF. CDR3 nucleotides: TGTGCCAGCAGTGAATTGACAGGGGATAATGAAAAACTGTTTTTT.

The chain combines TRBV6-5 with TRBJ1-4, with D possibly TRBD1 on 5 matching bases. CDR3 size: 13 residues. In germline, CDR1 is MNHEY, CDR2 SVGAGI. V was trimmed by 2 bases and J by 11 bases, leaving 12 bases between them. CDR3 nucleotides: TGTGCCAGCAGTTACGGGGGGGAGGCGAAACTGTTTTTT. The encoded protein is CASSYGGEAKLFF.

The genes are TRBV5-1 and TRBJ1-1; TRBD1 matches at 7 bases. The CDR3 runs 15 residues. Losses at the gene ends were 5 bases for V and 6 bases for J; bases not matched to a gene: 13. Germline V gene lookup returns CDR1 SGHRS and CDR2 YFSETQ. CDR3 sequence: CASRASSQGWAEAFF. CDR3 coding DNA: TGCGCCAGCAGGGCGTCTTCACAGGGGTGGGCTGAAGCTTTCTTT. The full variable domain, its missing parts supplied by reference TRBV5-1 and TRBJ1-1, is KAGVTQTPRYLIKTRGQQVTLSCSPISGHRSVSWYQQTPGQGLQFLFEYFSETQRNKGNFPGRFSGRQFSNSRSEMNVSTLELGDSALYLCASRASSQGWAEAFFGQGTRLTVV.

This sequence joins TRBV5-1 and TRBJ2-2; D gene uncertain. The CDR3 loop spans 14 amino acids. The germline V gene has CDR1 SGHRS and CDR2 YFSETQ. The germline V and J ends were trimmed by 1 base and 4 bases, with 8 bases remaining between them. CDR3 residues: CASSLYLSTGELFF. In DNA, the CDR3 is TGCGCCAGCAGCTTGTACTTAAGCACCGGGGAGCTGTTTTTT.

The rearrangement links TRBV10-1 to TRBJ1-2; 7 bases fit TRBD1. V lost 2 bases to trimming and J lost 7 bases; unmatched junction nucleotides: 7. CDR1 is WNHNN and CDR2 is SYGVQD in the germline V gene (reference sequence). The CDR3 covers 14 residues. CDR3 region: CASSEPRTGAGYTF. CDR3 DNA: TGCGCCAGCAGTGAGCCCCGTACAGGGGCTGGCTACACCTTC.

The chain links TRBV7-8 to TRBJ2-3, with D possibly being TRBD2 (5 bases). The CDR3 loop spans 12 amino acids. With 5 bases removed from V and 4 bases from J, the gap between germline ends came to 7 bases. Per germline, CDR1 SGHVS and CDR2 FQNEAQ. The CDR3, as DNA: TGTGCCAGCAGCAAAGCGGCAGATACGCAGTATTTT. It yields the protein CASSKAADTQYF.

About this clone itself: Its ends do not fully match the called genes, so a read error is possible. At the DNA level, this CDR3 is encoded by other sequences in the same sample as well. The chain links TRBV19 to TRBJ1-4, with D maybe TRBD1 (6 bases). The CDR3 consists of 15 residues. Germline-derived CDR1 and CDR2 are LNHDA and SQIVND (reference sequence). CDR3 protein: CASSIGGALNEKLFF. CDR3 nucleotides: TGCGCCAGTAGTATAGGGGGAGCACTTAATGAAAAACTGTTTTTT.

The chain is built from TRBV6-5 and TRBJ1-6; D may be TRBD1 (6 bases). CDR3 size: 14 residues. Germline lookup yields CDR1 MNHEY and CDR2 SVGAGI. Trimming took 2 bases from V and 7 from J, leaving 9 bases between them. CDR3 nucleotides: TGTGCCAGCAGTTACCAGGGGTTGAATTCACCCCTCCACTTT. Protein sequence: CASSYQGLNSPLHF.

V and J are TRBV9 and TRBJ2-1; 9 nucleotides match TRBD2. V lost 4 bases, J lost 0 bases, and 11 bases stayed unmatched. Germline CDR1 SGDLS, CDR2 YYNGEE. This CDR3 comprises 18 residues. The CDR3 here is CASSHHRAGGSSYNEQFF. The CDR3 bases are TGTGCCAGCAGCCACCACAGAGCGGGGGGAAGCTCCTACAATGAGCAGTTCTTC.

The chain has TRBV6-5 and TRBJ1-2; 11 bases are shared with TRBD1. Germline values: CDR1 MNHEY, CDR2 SVGAGI. This CDR3 contains 13 residues. J lost 5 bases, V lost 8 bases, and 4 bases had no gene match. The CDR3 DNA sequence: TGTGCCAGCGGGACAGGGGGAGATTATGGCTACACCTTC. As protein: CASGTGGDYGYTF.

This clone was observed a single time. The genes are TRBV18 and TRBJ1-1; D possibly corresponds to TRBD1 (6 bases). This CDR3 spans 14 amino acids. Trimming stripped 5 bases from V and 5 bases from J, with 15 bases between. Per germline, CDR1 KGHSH and CDR2 LQKENI. The chain's CDR3 is CASSSRGRTTEAFF. The CDR3 nucleotides are TGTGCCAGCTCATCCAGGGGTAGAACGACTGAAGCTTTCTTT. Variable domain in full (rest from reference TRBV18 and TRBJ1-1): NAGVMQNPRHLVRRRGQEARLRCSPMKGHSHVYWYRQLPEEGLKFMVYLQKENIIDESGMPKERFSAEFPKEGPSILRIQQVVRGDSAAYFCASSSRGRTTEAFFGQGTRLTVV.

The chain combines TRBV12-2 with TRBJ2-5; the DNA was not compared with TRBD2, the D call given in the table. The last part of the DNA fits TRBJ2-7 better; the J call may be wrong. TRBV12-2 is a known pseudogene. The CDR3 covers 16 residues. The CDR3 is CASRLQGKRSDYEQYF. The CDR3 coding sequence is TGTGCAAGTCGCTTACAAGGGAAACGAAGCGACTACGAGCAGTACTTC.

This clone has just a few counts. The V and J genes are TRBV4-3 and TRBJ1-5, with 10 positions matching TRBD1. The length of the CDR3 is 16 residues. Looked up from germline, CDR1 is LGHNA and CDR2 is YSLEER. Trimming at V came to 0 bases and at J to 11 bases, leaving 10 bases not matched to a gene. The CDR3 DNA reads as TGCGCCAGCAGCCAAGAGTCCGGGACAGGGGATATAACCCAGCATTTT. Residues: CASSQESGTGDITQHF.

This clone turned up a few times. This chain uses TRBV9 with TRBJ2-7; 10 bases are shared with TRBD1. This CDR3 contains 15 residues. The trim removed 2 bases at V and 2 bases at J, leaving 4 bases unmatched. Germline CDR1 is SGDLS and CDR2 is YYNGEE. This CDR3 reads CASSVGTGVPYEQYF. DNA of the CDR3: TGTGCCAGCAGCGTCGGGACAGGGGTCCCCTACGAGCAGTACTTC.

The chain links TRBV2 to TRBJ1-2; D is uncertain. This CDR3 has 14 residues. Trimming took 2 bases from V and 5 from J, leaving 12 bases between them. The germline V gene has CDR1 SNHLY and CDR2 FYNNEI. The CDR3 DNA reads TGTGCCAGCAGTGAACTGGCATCTTATTATGGCTACACCTTC. It encodes CASSELASYYGYTF.

Here the CDR3 DNA reads TGTGCCAGCAGCTCGAACAGGGTAATGGACACCGGGGAGCTGTTTTTT. It yields the protein CASSSNRVMDTGELFF. This chain uses TRBV7-2 with TRBJ2-2; maybe TRBD1 (6 bases). This CDR3 region has 16 residues. Germline V lookup: CDR1 SGHTA, CDR2 FQGNSA. V was clipped by 4 bases and J by 3 bases, with 15 bases between them.

The chain joins TRBV21-1 to TRBJ1-5; TRBD1, the table's D call, was not compared with the DNA. TRBV21-1 is shown as a pseudogene. The CDR3 is 19 residues long. The CDR3 DNA reads TGTGCCAGCAGCAAACAGAAATCATTTGACAGGGATAAAAATCAGCCCCAGCATTTT. Amino acid sequence: CASSKQKSFDRDKNQPQHF.

The V call is TRBV14, the J call TRBJ1-1, with no clear D. From germline, CDR1 is SGHDN and CDR2 FVKESK. The CDR3 loop spans 17 amino acids. The V end lost 0 bases, the J end lost 0 bases, and 14 bases lay between the germline ends. The CDR3 sequence is CASSQDFGERMNTEAFF. The CDR3 nucleotides read TGTGCCAGCAGCCAAGACTTTGGTGAGCGGATGAACACTGAAGCTTTCTTT.

The chain employs TRBV5-3 and TRBJ2-4; D unclear. TRBV5-3 is sorted into the ORF group, with uncertain function. The CDR3 length is 19 residues. The germline V and J ends were trimmed by 4 bases and 0 bases, with 23 bases remaining between them. This CDR3 reads CARSLTYIPGKIAKNIQYF. DNA for the CDR3: TGTGCCAGAAGCCTCACCTACATTCCGGGTAAAATAGCCAAAAACATTCAGTACTTC.

CDR3 sequence reads: CASSAGQGEKLFF. As DNA, the CDR3 is TGTGCCAGCAGTGCGGGACAGGGTGAAAAACTGTTTTTT. The V gene is TRBV2, the J gene TRBJ1-4; TRBD1 matches at 9 bases. The CDR3 spans 13 residues. Germline CDR1 SNHLY, CDR2 FYNNEI. The J segment lost 7 bases and the V segment lost 4 bases, leaving 1 base of the junction unmatched.

The rearrangement joins TRBV14 to TRBJ1-1, with TRBD1 matching 10 bases. The CDR3 is made up of 15 amino acids. The junction had 9 bases not matched to a gene; V was cut back by 5 bases and J by 6 bases. Germline V gene sequence: CDR1 SGHDN, CDR2 FVKESK. The CDR3 coding sequence is TGTGCCAGCAGCTCCTTCGACAGGGGGCCTGCTGAAGCTTTCTTT. Residues: CASSSFDRGPAEAFF.